Each of the 7 T cell receptor beta chains below was sequenced from the same sample in a study of blood T cell repertoires in COVID-19. TCRdb's table, derived via immunoSEQ multiplex PCR, lists solely in-frame clones and lacks some. The sample shows some 260,000 clones, approximately 88% of them seen only once. The specimen was peripheral blood. The source is a woman in her twenties or thirties with COVID-19, enrolled during active disease.

Written as DNA, the CDR3 is TGTGCCAGCAGCAAAGAATGGGAGCGGGGATTGTCCCAAGAGACCCAGTACTTC. Protein sequence: CASSKEWERGLSQETQYF. The chain uses TRBV21-1 and TRBJ2-5; TRBD2 is taken as the D call from the table, unchecked against the DNA. TRBV21-1 is recorded as a pseudogene. This CDR3 region has 18 residues.

This rearrangement joins TRBV12-5 to TRBJ1-1, with D perhaps TRBD1 (6 bases). Trimming took off 5 bases at V and 9 bases at J, with 13 bases between the two ends. The CDR3 is made up of 12 amino acids. Germline CDR1 reads LGHNT; CDR2 reads FRNRAP. The CDR3 DNA reads TGTGCTAGTGGTGACACCAGGGACAAAGCTTTCTTT. Residues: CASGDTRDKAFF.

V gene TRBV10-1 combines with J gene TRBJ1-2, with no clear D. Germline V CDR1 and CDR2: WNHNN, SYGVQD (reference sequence). Trimming took off 2 bases at V and 4 bases at J, with 14 bases between the two ends. CDR3 length equals 15 residues. The CDR3 spells CASSEEIHPGYGYTF. The CDR3 DNA is TGCGCCAGCAGTGAGGAGATCCACCCCGGCTATGGCTACACCTTC.

This chain links TRBV7-9 with TRBJ1-1; D might be TRBD1 (5 bases). This CDR3 comprises 18 residues. Germline CDR1 SEHNR, CDR2 FQNEAQ (reference sequence). The V end lost 8 bases, the J end lost 1 base, and 26 bases lay between the germline ends. The CDR3 nucleotides are TGTGCCAGCCGCCTTATGACCCACGCGACAGAGAGGAACACTGAAGCTTTCTTT. Translated, it gives CASRLMTHATERNTEAFF.

The V gene is TRBV18, the J gene TRBJ2-3, with a possible D match to TRBD2 (5 bases). V was cut by 3 bases and J by 1 base, with 14 bases left in between. This CDR3 spans 16 amino acids. From germline, CDR1 is KGHSH and CDR2 LQKENI. CDR3 nucleotide sequence: TGTGCCAGCTCACCCTATCTGGAGGCTCGCACAGATACGCAGTATTTT. This gives the protein CASSPYLEARTDTQYF.

V is TRBV30 and J is TRBJ1-1; 9 bases match TRBD1. With V trimmed by 3 bases and J by 5 bases, 4 bases remained unmatched. The length of the CDR3 is 13 residues. Per the germline V gene, CDR1 is GTSNPN and CDR2 is SVGIG (reference sequence). The CDR3 DNA reads as TGTGCCTGGAGCCCCGACAGGGGGACTGAAGCTTTCTTT. Translating it yields CAWSPDRGTEAFF.

The chain uses TRBV27 and TRBJ2-5; TRBD2 agrees at 10 bases. This CDR3 comprises 16 residues. Trimming cost V 6 bases and J 6 bases; bases outside gene matches: 13. CDR1 is MNHEY and CDR2 is SMNVEV in the germline V gene (reference sequence). CDR3 sequence reads: CASSPLGKRGGQTQYF. The CDR3 coding sequence is TGTGCCAGCAGCCCCCTCGGGAAGCGGGGGGGCCAGACCCAGTACTTC.